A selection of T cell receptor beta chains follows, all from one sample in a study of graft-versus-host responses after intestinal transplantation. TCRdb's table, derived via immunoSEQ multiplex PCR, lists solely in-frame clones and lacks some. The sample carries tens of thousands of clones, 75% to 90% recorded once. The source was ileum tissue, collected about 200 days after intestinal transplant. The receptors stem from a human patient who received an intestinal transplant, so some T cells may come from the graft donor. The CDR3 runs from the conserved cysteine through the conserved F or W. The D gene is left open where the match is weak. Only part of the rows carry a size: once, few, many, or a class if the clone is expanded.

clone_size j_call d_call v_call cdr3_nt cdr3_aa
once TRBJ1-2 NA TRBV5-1 TGCGCCAGCAGCTTGGGGGCCGACGATCCGGGCTACACCTTC CASSLGADDPGYTF
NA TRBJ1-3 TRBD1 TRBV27 TGTGCCAGCAGTGTGGACAGGGAGGACACCATATATTTT CASSVDREDTIYF
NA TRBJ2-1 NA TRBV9 TGTGCCAGCAGCGTGCTAGCTAACTACAATGAGCAGTTCTTC CASSVLANYNEQFF
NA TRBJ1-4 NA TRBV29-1 TGCAGCGGAACAGGTTCAACTAATGAAAAACTGTTTTTT CSGTGSTNEKLFF
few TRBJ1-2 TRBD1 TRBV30 TGTGCCTGGACCGGGACAGGGGTCTATGGCTACACCTTC CAWTGTGVYGYTF
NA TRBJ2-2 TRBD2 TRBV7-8 TGTGCCACCATACTAGCGGGAGTTGGCACCGGGGAGCTGTTTTTT CATILAGVGTGELFF
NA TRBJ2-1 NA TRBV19 TGTGCCAGCACCTCGGGTGTTAGCTCCTACAATGAGCAGTTCTTC CASTSGVSSYNEQFF
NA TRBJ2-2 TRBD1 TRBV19 TGTGCCAGTAGTCGTCCGGGACAGTCGGCCGGGGAGCTGTTTTTT CASSRPGQSAGELFF
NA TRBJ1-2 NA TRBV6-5 TGTGCCAGCAGCTCCGGGGCCCTCAGGGTGCGTGGCTACACCTTC CASSSGALRVRGYTF
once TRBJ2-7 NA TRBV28 TGTGCCACCACCACGTTGTCAGAGGTGGTTTGGGAGCAGTACTTC CATTTLSEVVWEQYF
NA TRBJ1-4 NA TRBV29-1 TGCAGCGTTGCCAATTTCGACAGAGGGAAACTGTTTTTT CSVANFDRGKLFF
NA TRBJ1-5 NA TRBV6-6 TGTGCCAGCAGTTACCGGAACGGCAATCAGCCCCAGCATTTT CASSYRNGNQPQHF
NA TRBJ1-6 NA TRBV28 TGTGCCAGCAGTTTTGGTGAGGGGGGATATTCACCCCTCCACTTT CASSFGEGGYSPLHF
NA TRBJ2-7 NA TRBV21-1 TGTGCCAGCAGCAAAGTTCCAGACTCCTACGAGCAGTACTTC CASSKVPDSYEQYF
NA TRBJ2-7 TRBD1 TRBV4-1 TGCGCCAGCAGCCCCCGGGACAGGGTCTCCTACGAGCAGTACTTC CASSPRDRVSYEQYF
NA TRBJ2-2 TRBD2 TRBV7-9 TGTGCCAGCAGCCCAAAGGGACTAGGGGGCGGGGAGCTGTTTTTT CASSPKGLGGGELFF